The present TCR beta chain was sequenced within a study of T cell clonotyping in hematopoietic cell transplantation. Study details: Pretransplant recipient samples were taken after cytoreduction. Overall study results and limits: Broader posttransplant TCR repertoire diversity was predicted by graft donor and pretransplant recipient Inverse Simpson Index values.

V was cut by 3 bases and J by 2 bases, with 8 bases left in between. The CDR3 is 13 residues long. The germline gives CDR1 MNHEY, CDR2 SMNVEV (reference sequence). Clones were read by immunoSEQ multiplex PCR, and TCRdb kept only the in-frame ones, dropping some. The sample holds tens of thousands of clones, approximately 90% seen once. The time point denotes: recipient sample about 28 days before transplant, after cytoreduction. Samples: about 28 days before transplant, then days 30, 100 and 180 after. Regarding this clone: Its antigen remains unidentified.

The receptor comes from a man aged 55 to 69 with biphenotypic leukemia. Some clones in this sample may be carry-over from other donors' samples. V is TRBV27 and J is TRBJ2-7, with D possibly being TRBD2 (6 bases). Specimen: peripheral blood mononuclear cells, collected before stem cell transplant. The CDR3 loop reads CASSFRGAYEQYF. CDR3 nucleotides: TGTGCCAGCAGTTTCCGCGGGGCCTACGAGCAGTACTTC.